This TCR beta chain emerged from a study of OX40 agonist ivuxolimab in advanced cancers. This clone showed up just once. Libraries were prepared by immunoSEQ multiplex PCR; TCRdb keeps only in-frame clonotypes and omits some of them. The sample holds tens of thousands of clones; around four fifths are singletons and the top ten take 1.2%. CDR1 and CDR2 (germline): SGHRS, YFSETQ. Trimming took off 0 bases at V and 8 bases at J, with 11 bases between the two ends. CDR3 length equals 14 residues. The sample consisted of CD4+ or CD8+ T cells sorted from blood, taken in a trial of the OX40 agonist ivuxolimab. This chain connects TRBV5-1 to TRBJ1-4, with D perhaps TRBD1 (5 bases). The source is an adult with an advanced solid tumor such as melanoma, head and neck, liver or kidney cancer. CDR3 protein: CASSLGGGEEKLFF. The CDR3 DNA is TGCGCCAGCAGCTTGGGTGGAGGGGAAGAAAAACTGTTTTTT.